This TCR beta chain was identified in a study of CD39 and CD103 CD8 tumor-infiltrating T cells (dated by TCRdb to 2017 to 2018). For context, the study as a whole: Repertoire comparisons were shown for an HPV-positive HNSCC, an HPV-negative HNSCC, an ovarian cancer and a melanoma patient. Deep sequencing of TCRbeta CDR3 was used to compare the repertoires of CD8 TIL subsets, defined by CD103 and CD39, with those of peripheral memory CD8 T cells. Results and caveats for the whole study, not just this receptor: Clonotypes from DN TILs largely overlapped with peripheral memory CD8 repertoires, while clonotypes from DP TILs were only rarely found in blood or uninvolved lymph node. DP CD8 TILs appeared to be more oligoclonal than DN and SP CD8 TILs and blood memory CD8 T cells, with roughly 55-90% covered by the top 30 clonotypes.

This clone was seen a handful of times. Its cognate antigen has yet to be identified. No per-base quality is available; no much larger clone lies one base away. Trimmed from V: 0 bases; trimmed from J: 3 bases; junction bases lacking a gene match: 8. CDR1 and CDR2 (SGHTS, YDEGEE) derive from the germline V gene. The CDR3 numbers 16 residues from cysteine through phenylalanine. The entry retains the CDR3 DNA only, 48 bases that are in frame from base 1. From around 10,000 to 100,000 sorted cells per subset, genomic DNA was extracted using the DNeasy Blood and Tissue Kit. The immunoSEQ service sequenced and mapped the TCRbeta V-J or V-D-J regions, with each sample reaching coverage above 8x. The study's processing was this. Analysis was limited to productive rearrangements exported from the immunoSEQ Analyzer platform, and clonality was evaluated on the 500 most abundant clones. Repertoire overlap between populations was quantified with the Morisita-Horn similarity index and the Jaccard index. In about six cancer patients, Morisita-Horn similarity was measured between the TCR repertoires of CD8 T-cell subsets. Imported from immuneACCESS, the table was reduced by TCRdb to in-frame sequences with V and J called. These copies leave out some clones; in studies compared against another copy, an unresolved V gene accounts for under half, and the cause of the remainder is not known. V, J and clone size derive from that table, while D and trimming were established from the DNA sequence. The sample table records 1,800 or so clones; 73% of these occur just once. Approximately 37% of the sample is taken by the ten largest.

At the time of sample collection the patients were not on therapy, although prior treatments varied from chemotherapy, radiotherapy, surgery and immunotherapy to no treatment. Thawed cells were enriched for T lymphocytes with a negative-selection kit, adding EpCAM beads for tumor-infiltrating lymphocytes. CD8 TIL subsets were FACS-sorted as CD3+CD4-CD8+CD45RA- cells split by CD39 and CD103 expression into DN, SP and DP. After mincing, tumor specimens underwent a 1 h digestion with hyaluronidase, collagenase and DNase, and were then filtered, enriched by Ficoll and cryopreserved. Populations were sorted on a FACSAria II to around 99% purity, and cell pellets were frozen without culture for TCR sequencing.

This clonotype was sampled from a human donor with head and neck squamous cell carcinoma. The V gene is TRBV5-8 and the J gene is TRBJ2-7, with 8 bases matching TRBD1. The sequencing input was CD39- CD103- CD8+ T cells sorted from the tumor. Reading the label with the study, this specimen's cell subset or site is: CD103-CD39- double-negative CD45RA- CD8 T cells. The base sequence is TGTGCCAGCAGCTTGGGATCTGGACAGGGTAACTACGAGCAGTACTTC. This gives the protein CASSLGSGQGNYEQYF.